This T cell receptor beta chain originates from a study of T-cell reconstitution after alpha-beta-depleted transplantation in children. As it was prepared, the TCRbeta library received unique molecular identifiers. TCRdb recomputed calls from the PCR reads with MiXCR, one row per CDR3 protein. The data show about 610,000 distinct CDR3 sequences, approximately 10% seen once. This CDR3 spans 11 amino acids. Germline lookup yields CDR1 SQVTM and CDR2 ANQGSEA. Trimming shortened V by 4 bases and J by 6 bases, and 7 bases separated the two germline ends. The input for sequencing was PBMCs from the stem cell graft donor, taken from the stem cell graft. The TCR comes from a human donor who donated a stem cell graft to a child with acute myeloid leukemia. V and J are TRBV29-1 and TRBJ2-1; unclear D gene. The CDR3, as DNA: TGCAGCGTTGCGGTCTTCAATGAGCAGTTCTTC. It codes for CSVAVFNEQFF.